What follows describes a single TCR beta chain. As for time point: pre-sensitization, week 0. Stated treatment: therapeutic diphenylcyclopropenone sensitization with weekly scalp DPC. This specimen comes from a study of human T cells and chemical hapten exposure. TCRdb fed the RACE reads into MiXCR, producing one record per CDR3 protein. The sample has 180,000 or so distinct CDR3 sequences; under 35% are singletons. This receptor was taken from a woman in her twenties or thirties with alopecia areata. Some clones in this sample may be carry-over from other donors' samples. This specimen was whole blood, taken in connection with sensitization to the hapten diphenylcyclopropenone (DPC).

CDR3 bases: TGCAGTGCTAGAGACCCCGGATCCGGGACAGATACGCAGTATTTT. Translated, it gives CSARDPGSGTDTQYF. The genes are TRBV20-1 and TRBJ2-3; D not resolved. This CDR3 has 15 amino acids. Germline CDR1 and CDR2: DFQATT and SNEGSKA (reference sequence). V was trimmed by 0 bases and J by 3 bases, leaving 13 bases between them.